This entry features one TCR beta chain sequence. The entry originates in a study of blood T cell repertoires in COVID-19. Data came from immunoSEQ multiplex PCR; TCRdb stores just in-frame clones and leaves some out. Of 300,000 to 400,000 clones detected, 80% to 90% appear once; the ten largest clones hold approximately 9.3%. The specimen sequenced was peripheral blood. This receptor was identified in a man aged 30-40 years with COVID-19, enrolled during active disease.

CDR3 bases: TGCAGCGGTACCAGGACAGTTAACACTGAAGCTTTCTTT. It translates to CSGTRTVNTEAFF. This chain uses TRBV29-1 with TRBJ1-1; D may be TRBD1 (6 bases). The CDR3 has 13 amino acids. Germline V gene lookup returns CDR1 SQVTM and CDR2 ANQGSEA. Deletions cut 7 bases from V and 2 bases from J, with 14 bases between.